A selection of T cell receptor beta chains follows, all from one sample in a study of T cells in localized non-small cell lung cancer. Produced via immunoSEQ multiplex PCR; TCRdb's table is partial and in-frame only. The sample lists 130,000 or so clones; around 89% were seen once. Material: peripheral blood, obtained before any cancer treatment. Receptors originate from a female donor older than 55 with stage I lung adenocarcinoma. Each CDR3 is given with its conserved first and last residue. D genes are given only for firm matches. Where a row states a size, it is once, few, many or the class of an expanded clone; other rows omit it.

NA	TRBJ2-1	TRBV28	NA	CASSLGGTHGFRQFF	TGTGCCAGCAGTTTAGGGGGGACTCACGGGTTCAGGCAGTTCTTC
NA	TRBJ1-6	TRBV6-5	NA	CASSYSPSYSPLHF	TGTGCCAGCAGTTACTCTCCGTCTTATTCACCCCTCCACTTT
NA	TRBJ2-5	TRBV5-6	TRBD2	CASSKGLAGAETQYF	TGTGCCAGCAGTAAAGGACTAGCGGGAGCAGAGACCCAGTACTTC
NA	TRBJ1-1	TRBV30	TRBD1	CAWSGRQGVMNTEAFF	TGTGCCTGGAGTGGCCGACAGGGGGTGATGAACACTGAAGCTTTCTTT
NA	TRBJ1-2	TRBV30	TRBD1	CAWSVGQGKGYTF	TGTGCCTGGAGTGTAGGACAGGGGAAGGGCTACACCTTC
NA	TRBJ1-5	TRBV27	TRBD1	CASSSYGGQSYQPQHF	TGTGCCAGCAGTTCCTATGGGGGACAGTCATATCAGCCCCAGCATTTT
NA	TRBJ2-1	TRBV19	NA	CASSRENEQFF	TGTGCCAGTAGTAGAGAGAATGAGCAGTTCTTC
once	TRBJ1-4	TRBV28	NA	CASSSREELFF	TGTGCCAGCAGTTCCAGGGAAGAACTGTTTTTT
NA	TRBJ2-7	TRBV28	NA	CASSTRPGYEQYF	TGTGCCAGCAGTACCCGACCTGGCTACGAGCAGTACTTC
NA	TRBJ1-1	TRBV29-1	NA	CSVVPTVNTEAFF	TGCAGCGTTGTTCCGACAGTGAACACTGAAGCTTTCTTT